A single sample is the source of the 11 T cell receptor beta chains below, sequenced in a study of T and B cells in COVID-19 patients. BIOMED2 TRB-A/B primer pools were used in multiplex TRB PCR. In TCRdb, the multiplex PCR reads were re-called with MiXCR into one record per CDR3 protein. The sample lists some 8,400 distinct CDR3 sequences, approximately 26% occurring once. From blood, roughly 250-550 ng of genomic DNA served as TRB template. What was sequenced was blood. These receptors were obtained from a human donor with active COVID-19.

In its sample, this clonotype ranks as medium-sized. The chain couples TRBV19 to TRBJ2-7; 12 bases are a match to TRBD1. This CDR3 is built from 21 residues. CDR1 LNHDA and CDR2 SQIVND come from the germline V gene (reference sequence). J gave up 6 bases and V 1 base, and 22 bases lay outside the gene matches. The CDR3 coding sequence is TGTGCCAGTAGTATAGTGATAGAGCGGGATCTCCGCCGGGACAGGGGGCGCGAGCAGTACTTC. Its protein is CASSIVIERDLRRDRGREQYF.

This clonotype was detected only a few times. This rearrangement joins TRBV5-1 to TRBJ2-2; D is perhaps TRBD1 (5 bases). Trimming stripped 0 bases from V and 4 bases from J, with 22 bases between. Germline loops: CDR1 SGHRS, CDR2 YFSETQ. The CDR3 is made up of 19 amino acids. The CDR3 here is CASSLDGPRRSGITGELFF. The CDR3 DNA reads TGCGCCAGCAGCTTGGATGGGCCCCGCCGGTCAGGGATCACCGGGGAGCTGTTTTTT. The full variable domain, with the rest looked up from reference TRBV5-1 and TRBJ2-2, is KAGVTQTPRYLIKTRGQQVTLSCSPISGHRSVSWYQQTPGQGLQFLFEYFSETQRNKGNFPGRFSGRQFSNSRSEMNVSTLELGDSALYLCASSLDGPRRSGITGELFFGEGSRLTVL.

This clonotype is large in the sample. The J gene is TRBJ2-6, the V gene TRBV6-5; the D gene is possibly TRBD1 (5 bases). The germline gives CDR1 MNHEY, CDR2 SVGAGI. The V gene lost 0 bases and the J gene lost 3 bases, with 6 bases spanning the gap. This CDR3 has 15 residues. CDR3 DNA sequence: TGTGCCAGCAGTTACTCAGGGGATGGGGCCAACGTCCTGACTTTC. Its translation: CASSYSGDGANVLTF.

The chain carries TRBV5-1 and TRBJ2-7, with D tentatively TRBD1 (5 bases). The CDR3 contains 13 residues. Germline assignment: CDR1 SGHRS and CDR2 YFSETQ. Trimming took 1 base from V and 3 from J, leaving 8 bases between them. CDR3 nucleotides: TGCGCCAGCAGCTTGTTAGGGGACTACGAGCAGTACTTC. Amino acid sequence: CASSLLGDYEQYF.

V usage is TRBV5-6 and J usage is TRBJ1-1, with a weak D call TRBD1 (6 bases). Germline values: CDR1 SGHDT, CDR2 YYEEEE. This CDR3 has 13 amino acids. V lost 4 bases and J 8 bases, leaving 15 bases between the germline ends. In DNA form, the CDR3 reads TGTGCCAGCAGCATACAGGGACCAGGGGAAGCTTTCTTT. It yields the protein CASSIQGPGEAFF.

This clonotype was counted between two and nine times. The chain combines TRBV7-9 with TRBJ2-1, with 16 nucleotides matching TRBD2. Per the germline V gene, CDR1 is SEHNR and CDR2 is FQNEAQ (reference sequence). V dropped 4 bases and J dropped 6; count of bases not matched to a gene: 9. CDR3 length: 18 amino acids. Written as DNA, the CDR3 is TGTGCCAGCAGCTCAGGGACTAGCGGGAGGGCTAGTAGCAATGAGCAGTTCTTC. Translation: CASSSGTSGRASSNEQFF. Based on the CDR3 plus reference TRBV7-9 and TRBJ2-1, the full variable domain is DTGVSQNPRHKITKRGQNVTFRCDPISEHNRLYWYRQTLGQGPEFLTYFQNEAQLEKSRLLSDRFSAERPKGSFSTLEIQRTEQGDSAMYLCASSSGTSGRASSNEQFFGPGTRLTVL.

This chain connects TRBV6-4 to TRBJ2-3; 11 positions agree with TRBD2. V lost 0 bases to trimming and J lost 4 bases; unmatched junction nucleotides: 3. Germline V gene data show CDR1 as MRHNA and CDR2 as SNTAGT. This CDR3 contains 16 residues. In DNA, the CDR3 is TGTGCCAGCAGTGACTCGAGTAGCGGGGGGGCAGATACGCAGTATTTT. As protein: CASSDSSSGGADTQYF.

A few counts support this clonotype. The chain recombines TRBV6-2 or TRBV6-3 with TRBJ1-2; the D gene is possibly TRBD1 (6 bases). Per germline, CDR1 MNHEY and CDR2 SVGEGT. This CDR3 spans 16 amino acids. The V and J ends lost 0 bases and 4 bases respectively, with 15 bases between them. CDR3 loop: CASSYSSPGDIYGYTF. As DNA, the CDR3 is TGTGCCAGCAGTTACTCGAGCCCAGGGGATATCTATGGCTACACCTTC.

This clonotype is judged medium-sized (0.01 to 0.1%). This chain joins TRBV19 and TRBJ2-7; TRBD2 matches at 7 bases. The germline V gene encodes CDR1 LNHDA and CDR2 SQIVND (reference sequence). The CDR3 is 14 amino acids. The V and J ends lost 7 bases and 2 bases, in that order; junction bases with no gene match: 8. As DNA, the CDR3 is TGTGCCAGTACCCCGTCGCGGGGGACCTACGAGCAGTACTTC. This gives the protein CASTPSRGTYEQYF.

This clonotype occurred a few times. V is TRBV5-6 and J is TRBJ2-4; 7 nucleotides line up with TRBD2. The germline V gene has CDR1 SGHDT and CDR2 YYEEEE. This CDR3 contains 13 residues. The junction had 5 bases not matched to a gene; V was cut back by 2 bases and J by 9 bases. The CDR3 DNA is TGTGCCAGCAGCTTTGGAGGGAGGGGCATTCAGTACTTC. It codes for CASSFGGRGIQYF.

The chain employs TRBV13 and TRBJ2-5; D call uncertain. The CDR3 extends over 20 amino acids. Deletions cut 0 bases from V and 0 bases from J, with 23 bases between. CDR1 is PRHDT and CDR2 is FYEKMQ in the germline V gene (reference sequence). DNA for the CDR3: TGTGCCAGCAGCTTAGGCCCGGCAGCGAAGCCGCGAGCGTACCAAGAGACCCAGTACTTC. The encoded protein is CASSLGPAAKPRAYQETQYF.